This T cell receptor (beta chain) was identified in a study of long-term antiretroviral therapy in people with HIV (dated by TCRdb to the early 2020s). For the wider study: The earliest samples were collected roughly a decade before the 2015 WHO recommendation for immediate ART, at a time when ART was usually postponed until CD4 counts fell. A total of under 250 cryopreserved PBMC samples came from a few dozen adults with confirmed HIV infection and were collected serially over a mean of roughly six years (range 1-12). Whether ART initiation and durable HIV suppression were associated with changes in peripheral blood TRB repertoire composition and diversity was tested in a retrospective serial study. Among the approximately 30 participants with HIV, eleven were female. No cross-contamination during QIAcube processing was seen in test extractions of a monoclonal T-cell line run alongside 30 or so polyclonal samples.

Inclusion was restricted to participants for whom at least one PBMC sample before ART initiation and at least two post-ART samples were available. Treatment was received in the United States of America by all participants with HIV. Before DNA extraction, cryopreserved samples of about 1-10 million PBMC were thawed and washed. At the time of the earliest PBMC sample, participants with HIV were aged between roughly 20 and 60 years. Per participant, PBMC samples came from 1-4 timepoints prior to ART initiation and 2-8 timepoints following ART initiation, for a median of 7 samples. For every participant, serial HIV viral load, CD4+ T-cell count, ART history and demographic data were obtained. Genomic DNA was extracted from unsorted PBMC with a Qiagen kit on a QIAcube, processed in batches of 12 samples. The immunoSEQ hsTCRB v3.0 assay was used at survey level resolution to sequence the TRB variable region. A depth of about 40,000-50,000 T-cell genomes per sample was targeted for TRB sequencing. An Illumina MiSeq with a v3 150-cycle kit was used to sequence the pooled TRB libraries. The published analysis was carried out like this. Repertoire analysis was performed in R inside a reproducible Nextflow workflow that covered QC, data transformation and analysis. LymphoSeq2, an R package for AIRR-Seq data exploration, was used to implement custom analyses. A few samples that produced fewer than 5000 total TRB sequences were removed, so 200 or so HIV repertoires were analyzed. Of the roughly 190 retained HIV repertoires, roughly 61 were collected before and more than 120 after ART initiation. Each repertoire was downsampled to 5000 TRB nucleotide sequences, and summary statistics were averaged across 100 downsampling iterations. TRB sequences were retained for analysis only if CDR3 regions of at least seven amino acids were present. Two measures captured diversity: a Shannon entropy-derived clonality score and the Gini coefficient. In repertoire networks, the top 5000 CDR3 amino acid sequences were linked whenever an edit distance of one separated two sequences. For TRB CDR3 amino acid sequences, GLIPH2 was used to predict antigen specificity groups and MHC restriction. To flag known CMV, EBV, HIV or tissue antigen associations, CDR3 amino acid sequences were matched against VDJdb and McPAS-TCR. Pre-ART, post-ART and control groups were compared with Wilcoxon signed-rank tests and Holm-Bonferroni correction. TCRdb took over this immuneACCESS table, retaining in-frame rearrangements with V and J assigned. Such tables are incomplete; in checked studies, under half of the missing clones stem from an unresolved V gene, and the remainder is unexplained. V and J calls and clone size are those listed in that table; D and trimming were worked out from the DNA. The sample contains about 25,000 clones, 65% to 85% of them found a single time. The ten largest clonotypes hold about 15% of the sample.

Results and caveats for the whole study, not just this receptor: Inferences about post-ART repertoire changes were limited because no data were available on ART adherence, viral resistance or therapy changes. Compared with controls, HIV repertoires had narrower CDR3 length ranges, and the network structure pointed to an antigen-experienced repertoire that shifted only slightly toward naive after ART. Unsorted PBMC were profiled instead of sorted CD4+ and CD8+ T cells because pre-ART samples had limited cell numbers. Owing to limited PBMC availability, only the TCR beta chain was sequenced, without alpha chain pairing. Starting ART was linked to a significant rise in TRB diversity, yet even with long-term ART the diversity remained significantly lower than in transplant donor controls. Expanded TRB clones identified before ART initiation dominated the repertoire across all time points, though the dominance fluctuated and decreased in many PLHIV after ART. The samples span the years 2004 to 2017, and the ART regimens used at that time may not be as effective as current regimens.

CDR1 and CDR2, per the germline V gene, are SGHVS and FQNEAQ. The junction carries 5 bases between V and J, which are trimmed by 2 bases and 1 base respectively. Including cysteine and phenylalanine, the CDR3 has 13 amino acids. The sequence is cut down to CDR3 DNA, 39 bases in frame from base 1. To note about this clone: Its antigen is unknown. No per-base quality is available; no much larger clone lies one base away.

This clonotype was sampled from a young man with HIV. Sequencing was performed on unsorted PBMCs, taken roughly 4.1 years after starting antiretroviral therapy. The chain links TRBV7-8 with TRBJ1-1; no D gene call is confident. The CDR3 is CASSLQGNTEAFF. The bases read TGTGCCAGCAGCTTACAAGGGAACACTGAAGCTTTCTTT.